This T cell receptor beta chain was sequenced in a study of sequential checkpoint blockade in melanoma. About the study: Both treatment sequences were followed by maintenance nivolumab.

Treatment described: randomized to nivolumab then ipilimumab (arm A) or the reverse (arm B). The protocol was immunoSEQ multiplex PCR, while the TCRdb copy is restricted to in-frame clones and leaves out a portion. This table has about 16,000 clones, about 92% appearing once. The CDR3 runs to 16 residues. V lost 1 base and J 2 bases, leaving 15 bases between the germline ends. Germline V gene lookup returns CDR1 SGHTA and CDR2 FQGNSA. The sequences come from CD8+ T cells sorted from blood (inferred from file names), collected from a patient given nivolumab and ipilimumab in sequence. The rearrangement links TRBV7-2 to TRBJ2-7; possible D gene TRBD1, 6 bases. The sequence came from a human donor with melanoma. In DNA, the CDR3 is TGTGCCAGCAGCTTAGGTGGGGGCGTACCCCCCTACGAGCAGTACTTC. The encoded protein is CASSLGGGVPPYEQYF.